Given below is one TCR beta chain in context. A multiplex PCR was run with 60 Vbeta primers and 13 Jbeta primers. Method: immunoSEQ multiplex PCR; TCRdb's copy keeps in-frame clones and lacks some. The sample consists of 50,000 or so clones, approximately 80% of them appearing once. This sample is part of a study of cytomegalovirus exposure and HLA in healthy donors. Study-wide background: An earlier analysis found 120 million or so unique TCR beta sequences from approximately 190 million T cells.

The source is a female donor in good health and CMV-seronegative. The sequencing input was PBMCs.

Here the CDR3 reads CASSLYSNTGELFF. The CDR3 DNA reads TGTGCCAGCAGTTTGTACAGTAACACCGGGGAGCTGTTTTTT. The gene calls are TRBV6-5 and TRBJ2-2; D remains unclear. The CDR3 has 14 residues. Germline CDR1 reads MNHEY; CDR2 reads SVGAGI. V was cut by 4 bases and J by 2 bases, with 8 bases left in between.